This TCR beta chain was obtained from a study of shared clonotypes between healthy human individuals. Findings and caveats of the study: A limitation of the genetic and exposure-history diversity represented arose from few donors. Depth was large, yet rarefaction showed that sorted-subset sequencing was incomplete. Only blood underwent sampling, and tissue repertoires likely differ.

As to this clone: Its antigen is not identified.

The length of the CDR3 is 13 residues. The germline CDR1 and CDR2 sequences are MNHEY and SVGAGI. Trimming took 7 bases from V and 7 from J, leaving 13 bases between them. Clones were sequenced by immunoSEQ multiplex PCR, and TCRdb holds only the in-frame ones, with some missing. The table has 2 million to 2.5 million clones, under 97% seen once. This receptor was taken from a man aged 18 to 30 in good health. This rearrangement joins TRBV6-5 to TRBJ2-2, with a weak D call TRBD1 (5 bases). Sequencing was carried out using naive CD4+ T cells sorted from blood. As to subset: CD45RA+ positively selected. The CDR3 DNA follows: TGTGCCAGCACCTCATGGGGCGACGGGGAGCTGTTTTTT. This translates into CASTSWGDGELFF.